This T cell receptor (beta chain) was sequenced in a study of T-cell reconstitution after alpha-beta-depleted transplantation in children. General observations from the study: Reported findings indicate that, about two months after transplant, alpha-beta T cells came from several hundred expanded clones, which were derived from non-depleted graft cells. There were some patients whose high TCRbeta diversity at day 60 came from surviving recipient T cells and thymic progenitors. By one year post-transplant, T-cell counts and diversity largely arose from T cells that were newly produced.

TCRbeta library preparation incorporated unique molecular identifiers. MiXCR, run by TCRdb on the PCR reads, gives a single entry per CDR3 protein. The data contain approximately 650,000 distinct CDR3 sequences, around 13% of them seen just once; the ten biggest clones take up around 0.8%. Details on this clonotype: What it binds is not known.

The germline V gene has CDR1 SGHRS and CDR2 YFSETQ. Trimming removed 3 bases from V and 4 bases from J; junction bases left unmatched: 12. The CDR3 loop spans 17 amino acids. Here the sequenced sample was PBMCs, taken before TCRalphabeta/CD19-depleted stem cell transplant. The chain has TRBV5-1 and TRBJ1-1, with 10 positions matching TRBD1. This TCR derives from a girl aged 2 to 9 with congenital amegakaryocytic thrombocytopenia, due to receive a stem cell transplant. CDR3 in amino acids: CASSYLGTGEVGTEAFF. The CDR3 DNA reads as TGCGCCAGCAGCTATCTGGGGACAGGGGAGGTGGGCACTGAAGCTTTCTTT.